Sequencing of this TCR beta chain was carried out in a study of technical replicates of blood from four donors. This clone was picked up one time. The CDR3 loop spans 19 amino acids. Trimming removed 6 bases from V and 4 bases from J, with 27 bases in between. Germline V CDR1 and CDR2: WNHNN, SYGVQD (reference sequence). Measured with immunoSEQ multiplex PCR; TCRdb has only the in-frame clones, and not every one. The table has roughly 82,000 clones, 85% to 95% seen once. Sequencing was done on a sample of T cells isolated from PBMCs. The rearrangement uses TRBV10-1 and TRBJ1-4; perhaps TRBD1 as D (5 bases). This clonotype originated in a human donor in good health. The CDR3 loop is CASSPRAPGWPLRNEKLFF. In DNA, the CDR3 is TGCGCCAGCAGCCCGCGCGCTCCAGGGTGGCCCCTTCGTAATGAAAAACTGTTTTTT.